This T cell receptor (beta chain) was observed in a study of cytomegalovirus exposure and HLA in healthy donors. Study findings and constraints: Later genetic work tied a missense DCLRE1C variant to beta-chain V and J trimming. Based on reports, TCR beta sequences accurately predicted HLA-A and HLA-B alleles for most subjects.

Comment on this clone: Antigen unknown.

The CDR3 extends over 15 amino acids. CDR1 and CDR2 (germline): LNHDA, SQIVND (reference sequence). The V and J ends lost 4 bases and 6 bases, in that order; junction bases with no gene match: 6. Amplification used 60 Vbeta primers and 13 Jbeta primers. Repertoires were generated with immunoSEQ multiplex PCR, while TCRdb's copy carries only in-frame clones and drops some. The top ten hold 2.5% to 3% of the sample, which has 130,000 to 150,000 clones, around four fifths seen once. The TCR sequence derives from a female donor in good health and CMV-seronegative. The sample was PBMCs. This sequence joins TRBV19 and TRBJ1-4; 9 nucleotides align to TRBD1. The CDR3 loop reads CASSTDRGLDEKLFF. As DNA, the CDR3 is TGTGCCAGTAGTACCGACAGGGGGTTAGATGAAAAACTGTTTTTT.